This entry features one TCR beta chain sequence. This clonotype was detected a few times. No antigen is known for it. No base quality values were provided; no much bigger clone lies one nucleotide off. The record originates from a study of patients and donors after allogeneic stem cell transplantation (dated by TCRdb to about 2020). The library came from RT-PCR. TCRdb lists the instrument as NextSeq 550. In-frame beta chains were kept once TCRdb had trimmed the public reads at Q25 with fastp and called clones with MiXCR. Under each unique CDR3 protein, matching rows form one entry showing the most common genes and DNA. The sample data list some 880,000 distinct CDR3 sequences, and about 20% of these were observed just once. Roughly 6.4% of the sample belongs to the ten largest clones. This sequence was found in a human donor who was either an allogeneic HSCT recipient or a stem cell or donor lymphocyte infusion donor (not recorded which). It is not recorded whose cells these are; they may come from a transplant donor. The specimen sequenced was blood, either unsorted or a sorted T cell fraction (not recorded which).

The DNA sequence is as follows: TGTGCCAGCAGCGTAGGAGAGTCATTCGGGTGGAACACTGAAGCTTTCTTT. This is translated as CASSVGESFGWNTEAFF. Recombination joined TRBV9 with TRBJ1-1; the D gene lacks a confident call. The germline V gene gives CDR1 as SGDLS and CDR2 as YYNGEE. The CDR3 runs 17 residues from the cysteine to the phenylalanine. The sequence is cut down to CDR3 DNA, 51 bases in frame from base 1. The junction carries 16 bases between V and J, which are trimmed by 0 bases and 1 base respectively.